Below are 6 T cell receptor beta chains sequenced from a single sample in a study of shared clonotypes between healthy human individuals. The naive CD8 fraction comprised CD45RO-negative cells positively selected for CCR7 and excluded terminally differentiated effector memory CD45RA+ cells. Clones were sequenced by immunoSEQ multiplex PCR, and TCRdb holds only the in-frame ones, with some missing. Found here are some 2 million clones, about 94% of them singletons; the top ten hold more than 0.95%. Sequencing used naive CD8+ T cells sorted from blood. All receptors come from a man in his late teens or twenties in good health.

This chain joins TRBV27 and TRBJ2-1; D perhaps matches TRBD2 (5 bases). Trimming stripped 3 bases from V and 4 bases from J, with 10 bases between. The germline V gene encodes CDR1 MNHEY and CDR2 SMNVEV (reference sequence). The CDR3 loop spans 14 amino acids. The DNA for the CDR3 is TGTGCCAGCAGTTTGAGGGCGGAGTACAATGAGCAGTTCTTC. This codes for CASSLRAEYNEQFF.

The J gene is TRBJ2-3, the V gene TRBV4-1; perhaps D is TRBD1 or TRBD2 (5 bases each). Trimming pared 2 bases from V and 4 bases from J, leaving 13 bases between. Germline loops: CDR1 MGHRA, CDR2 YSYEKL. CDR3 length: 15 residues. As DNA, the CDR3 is TGCGCCAGCAGCCAAAGAGAGGGGAAGGCAGATACGCAGTATTTT. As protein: CASSQREGKADTQYF.

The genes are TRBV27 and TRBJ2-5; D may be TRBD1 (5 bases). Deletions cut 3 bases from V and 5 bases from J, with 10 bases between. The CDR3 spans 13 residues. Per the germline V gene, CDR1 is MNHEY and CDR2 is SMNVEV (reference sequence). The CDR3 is CASSLGHGETQYF. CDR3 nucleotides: TGTGCCAGCAGTTTGGGGCACGGGGAGACCCAGTACTTC.

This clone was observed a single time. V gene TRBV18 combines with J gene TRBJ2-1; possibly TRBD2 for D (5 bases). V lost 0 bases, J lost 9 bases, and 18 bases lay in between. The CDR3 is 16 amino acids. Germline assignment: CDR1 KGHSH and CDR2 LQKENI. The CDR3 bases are TGTGCCAGCTCACCACCGGGAAGCGGAAGTCTGGGTGAGCAGTTCTTC. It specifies CASSPPGSGSLGEQFF.

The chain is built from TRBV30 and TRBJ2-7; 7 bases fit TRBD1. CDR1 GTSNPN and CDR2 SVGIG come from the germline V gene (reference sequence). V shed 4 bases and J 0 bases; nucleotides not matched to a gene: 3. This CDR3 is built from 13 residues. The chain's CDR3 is CAWNWDSSYEQYF. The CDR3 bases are TGTGCCTGGAATTGGGACAGCTCCTACGAGCAGTACTTC.

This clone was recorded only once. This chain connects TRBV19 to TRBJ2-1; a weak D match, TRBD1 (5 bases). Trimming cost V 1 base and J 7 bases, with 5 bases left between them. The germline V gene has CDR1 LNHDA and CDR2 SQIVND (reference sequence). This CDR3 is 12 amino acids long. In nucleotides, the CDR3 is TGTGCCAGTAGTATAGGACAGAATGAGCAGTTCTTC. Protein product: CASSIGQNEQFF.